This is a list of T cell receptor beta chains from one sample in a study of T cell responses to AZD1222 COVID-19 vaccine. Assay: immunoSEQ multiplex PCR; the TCRdb copy retains only in-frame clones and omits some. The sample has 130,000 to 150,000 clones, 92% seen once; the top ten hold about 1.9%. The sample here was peripheral blood, taken on day 0 of AZD1222 vaccination. Receptors originate from an adult in good health. The CDR3 runs from the conserved cysteine through the conserved F or W. D genes are given only for firm matches. The listing skips clone size in some rows; elsewhere it reads once, few, many or a size class.

>TRBV19|TRBJ2-3|TRBD1|-
CASSTGGSSDTQYF
TGTGCCAGTAGCACAGGGGGCAGTTCAGATACGCAGTATTTT
>TRBV28|TRBJ1-5|-|-
CASSLSRVNQPQHF
TGTGCCAGCAGTTTAAGTCGGGTCAATCAGCCCCAGCATTTT
>TRBV30|TRBJ1-5|-|-
CAWALRISPGPMNQPQHF
TGTGCCTGGGCCTTGCGGATTTCTCCAGGACCCATGAATCAGCCCCAGCATTTT
>TRBV4-3|TRBJ2-7|-|-
CASSQDGGTASYEQYF
TGCGCCAGCAGCCAAGATGGGGGGACAGCCTCCTACGAGCAGTACTTC
>TRBV5-1|TRBJ2-5|-|-
CASSLGGVTETQYF
TGCGCCAGCAGCTTGGGTGGCGTAACGGAGACCCAGTACTTC
>TRBV6-2/TRBV6-3|TRBJ2-3|TRBD2|-
CASSPLAGELTDTQYF
TGTGCCAGCAGTCCACTAGCGGGGGAACTCACAGATACGCAGTATTTT
>TRBV12-5|TRBJ2-5|-|-
CASGRGAGETQYF
TGTGCTAGTGGCCGGGGGGCGGGAGAGACCCAGTACTTC
>TRBV7-9|TRBJ2-2|-|-
CASSFPLNPGTTPGLFF
TGTGCCAGCAGTTTCCCCCTCAACCCCGGGACAACCCCTGGGCTGTTTTTT
>TRBV18|TRBJ2-1|TRBD2|-
CASSLSGGSSYNEQFF
TGTGCCAGCTCATTGAGCGGGGGGAGCTCCTACAATGAGCAGTTCTTC
>TRBV5-1|TRBJ2-3|-|-
CASTRTRFMGTDTQYF
TGCGCCAGCACCCGGACCCGATTTATGGGCACAGATACGCAGTATTTT
>TRBV11-3|TRBJ2-1|TRBD2|-
CASSLSRGGPYNEQFF
TGTGCCAGCAGCTTATCACGCGGGGGGCCATACAATGAGCAGTTCTTC
>TRBV27|TRBJ1-3|-|-
CASRPGSGNTIYF
TGTGCCAGCAGGCCAGGGTCCGGAAACACCATATATTTT
>TRBV27|TRBJ2-7|TRBD1|-
CASSTRTGGDEQYF
TGTGCCAGCAGTACCCGGACAGGGGGCGACGAGCAGTACTTC
>TRBV6-1|TRBJ1-5|-|once
CASSESSARNQPQHF
TGTGCCAGCAGTGAATCCTCCGCCCGCAATCAGCCCCAGCATTTT
>TRBV5-4|TRBJ2-1|TRBD2|-
CASSLGGLAGVDLPFF
TGTGCCAGCAGCTTGGGAGGACTAGCGGGGGTAGACCTTCCGTTCTTC
>TRBV7-2|TRBJ2-7|-|-
CASSLDRALSYEQYF
TGTGCCAGCAGCTTAGACAGGGCTCTATCCTACGAGCAGTACTTC
>TRBV7-8|TRBJ1-5|-|-
CASSLGGFNQPQHF
TGTGCCAGCAGCTTAGGAGGCTTCAATCAGCCCCAGCATTTT
>TRBV21-1|TRBJ1-1|-|-
CASSKGQGATEAFF
TGTGCCAGCAGCAAAGGACAGGGGGCCACTGAAGCTTTCTTT
>TRBV4-2|TRBJ1-1|-|-
CASRDRGVAFF
TGTGCCAGCAGGGACCGGGGAGTGGCTTTCTTT
>TRBV19|TRBJ2-3|TRBD2|-
CASSIISGGLEDTQYF
TGTGCCAGTAGTATCATCTCGGGGGGGTTAGAGGATACGCAGTATTTT
>TRBV30|TRBJ2-3|-|few
CAWSDRVSTDTQYF
TGTGCCTGGAGTGACAGGGTTAGCACAGATACGCAGTATTTT
>TRBV29-1|TRBJ1-1|TRBD1|-
CSANLIRGPNTEAFF
TGCAGCGCCAACCTGATCAGGGGGCCGAACACTGAAGCTTTCTTT
>TRBV7-6|TRBJ2-2|-|-
CASSLIGYNTGELFF
TGTGCCAGCAGCTTAATCGGGTACAACACCGGGGAGCTGTTTTTT
>TRBV4-2|TRBJ2-3|TRBD2|once
CASSQSPGLATDTQYF
TGTGCCAGCAGCCAGAGCCCGGGACTAGCCACAGATACGCAGTATTTT
>TRBV11-2|TRBJ2-4|-|-
CASSLWGGQPAKNIQYF
TGTGCCAGCAGCTTATGGGGGGGACAGCCCGCCAAAAACATTCAGTACTTC
>TRBV19|TRBJ2-7|-|once
CASRGQSYEQYF
TGTGCCAGTAGAGGACAGTCCTACGAGCAGTACTTC
>TRBV11-2|TRBJ1-3|-|-
CASTGEAGNTIYF
TGTGCCAGTACCGGGGAGGCTGGAAACACCATATATTTT
>TRBV5-5|TRBJ2-6|-|-
CASSLLPLTASGANVLTF
TGTGCCAGCAGCTTGCTGCCCTTAACAGCCTCTGGGGCCAACGTCCTGACTTTC
>TRBV11-2|TRBJ2-6|TRBD1|-
CASSLMGTGSSGANVLTF
TGTGCCAGCAGCTTAATGGGGACAGGAAGCTCTGGGGCCAACGTCCTGACTTTC
>TRBV19|TRBJ2-3|-|-
CASSILAQDTQYF
TGTGCCAGTAGTATCCTAGCTCAAGATACGCAGTATTTT
>TRBV7-9|TRBJ1-2|-|few
CASSLRGTRYGYTF
TGTGCCAGCAGCCTCAGGGGCACACGCTATGGCTACACCTTC
>TRBV9|TRBJ1-1|-|-
CASRPGPGGYTEAFF
TGTGCCAGCAGACCGGGGCCCGGGGGGTATACTGAAGCTTTCTTT
>TRBV20-1|TRBJ2-1|-|-
CSANLGNEQFF
TGCAGTGCTAATTTGGGTAATGAGCAGTTCTTC
>TRBV18|TRBJ2-2|-|once
CASSPSGANTGELFF
TGTGCCAGCTCACCAAGCGGCGCGAACACCGGGGAGCTGTTTTTT
>TRBV7-8|TRBJ2-7|-|-
CASSFFPNLDYEQYF
TGTGCCAGCAGCTTCTTTCCCAATTTAGACTACGAGCAGTACTTC
>TRBV3-1/TRBV3-2|TRBJ2-1|TRBD2|once
CASSRKGLAIEQFF
TGTGCCAGCAGCCGAAAGGGACTAGCGATTGAGCAGTTCTTC
>TRBV19|TRBJ2-7|-|once
CASSIGTRDYEQYF
TGTGCCAGTAGTATTGGGACACGGGACTACGAGCAGTACTTC
>TRBV7-9|TRBJ2-7|TRBD2|-
CASTKAGASYEQYF
TGTGCCAGCACCAAAGCGGGGGCCTCCTACGAGCAGTACTTC
>TRBV7-2|TRBJ1-2|-|-
CASSPGAPKGNYGYTF
TGTGCCAGCAGCCCCGGGGCCCCAAAGGGAAACTATGGCTACACCTTC
>TRBV5-1|TRBJ1-1|-|-
CASSLVAGDTEAFF
TGCGCCAGCAGCTTGGTTGCAGGGGATACTGAAGCTTTCTTT